The 19 T cell receptor beta chains reported below all come from one sample, sequenced in a study of somatic mutations in cytotoxic T cells in rheumatoid arthritis. The assay was immunoSEQ multiplex PCR, and TCRdb's table has in-frame clones only and misses some. The sample shows about 10,000 clones, 60% to 85% of them seen only once. The specimen sequenced was CD8+ T cells sorted from blood. Source of these receptors: a man aged 50 to 60 in good health.

V is TRBV2 and J is TRBJ1-5; D is possibly TRBD1 (5 bases). The germline gives CDR1 SNHLY, CDR2 FYNNEI. Trimming removed 8 bases from V and 4 bases from J, with 24 bases in between. This CDR3 is built from 17 residues. Here the CDR3 DNA reads TGTGCCAGCCATGGGGAACACGGGGGACGGCCTAATCAGCCCCAGCATTTT. This gives the protein CASHGEHGGRPNQPQHF.

The chain uses TRBV4-2 and TRBJ2-7; D ambiguous. The CDR3 contains 13 residues. Germline assignment: CDR1 LGHNA and CDR2 YNFKEQ. V lost 1 base, J lost 6 bases, and 10 bases lay in between. The DNA of the CDR3 is TGTGCCAGCAGCCAAGGTATAACGCGCGAGCAGTACTTC. The encoded protein is CASSQGITREQYF.

This chain joins TRBV2 and TRBJ2-1, with a tentative D call TRBD2 (6 bases). Trimming removed 4 bases at V and 3 bases at J, with 19 bases between. Germline V gives CDR1 SNHLY, CDR2 FYNNEI. This CDR3 contains 17 residues. CDR3 in amino acids: CASSGAASAQSYNEQFF. CDR3 coding DNA: TGTGCCAGCAGTGGGGCGGCTAGCGCCCAAAGCTACAATGAGCAGTTCTTC.

The J gene is TRBJ2-1, the V gene TRBV7-9, with 7 bases lining up with TRBD2. The V segment lost 6 bases and the J segment 15 bases; nucleotides outside the gene matches: 8. Germline-derived CDR1 and CDR2 are SEHNR and FQNEAQ (reference sequence). This CDR3 is 11 amino acids long. CDR3 region: CASSLSSGPFF. For the CDR3, the DNA is TGTGCCAGCAGTCTTAGTAGCGGGCCGTTCTTC. Drawing the rest from reference TRBV7-9 and TRBJ2-1, the complete variable domain is DTGVSQNPRHKITKRGQNVTFRCDPISEHNRLYWYRQTLGQGPEFLTYFQNEAQLEKSRLLSDRFSAERPKGSFSTLEIQRTEQGDSAMYLCASSLSSGPFFGPGTRLTVL.

This clone was counted a single time. The CDR3 DNA reads TGTGCCAGCAGACCGCGGGAGCATTACGAGCAGTACTTC. Translation gives CASRPREHYEQYF. The gene calls are TRBV27 and TRBJ2-7; 7 bases match TRBD2. Germline assignment: CDR1 MNHEY and CDR2 SMNVEV (reference sequence). The CDR3 sequence is 13 residues long. V trimming: 6 bases; J trimming: 4 bases; junction bases outside the gene matches: 6.

The chain joins TRBV27 to TRBJ1-5; D perhaps matches TRBD1 (6 bases). Trimming pared 5 bases from V and 3 bases from J, leaving 14 bases between. The CDR3 totals 15 residues. From germline, CDR1 is MNHEY and CDR2 SMNVEV (reference sequence). The CDR3 reads CASSPRTGYNQPQHF. CDR3 DNA: TGTGCCAGCAGTCCGAGAACAGGGTACAATCAGCCCCAGCATTTT.

The rearrangement links TRBV5-1 to TRBJ2-3; D remains ambiguous. V was cut by 0 bases and J by 6 bases, with 8 bases left in between. Germline CDR1 SGHRS, CDR2 YFSETQ. CDR3 length: 13 residues. The CDR3: CASSLGQKDTQYF. The CDR3 bases are TGCGCCAGCAGCTTGGGCCAGAAGGATACGCAGTATTTT.

The chain joins TRBV7-3 to TRBJ2-3; D is ambiguous. The CDR3 totals 12 residues. V dropped 3 bases and J dropped 6 bases, with 7 bases sitting between them. Germline assignment: CDR1 SGHTA and CDR2 FQGTGA. CDR3 sequence reads: CASSFAKDTQYF. The CDR3 DNA follows: TGTGCCAGCAGCTTCGCTAAGGATACGCAGTATTTT.

This clone was found a few times. V is TRBV10-3 and J is TRBJ2-7; TRBD2 is a possible D gene (5 bases). The CDR3 has 12 residues. Looked up from germline, CDR1 is ENHRY and CDR2 is SYGVKD. The germline V and J ends were trimmed by 7 bases and 5 bases, with 12 bases remaining between them. The CDR3 reads CAIKGGSHEQYF. The DNA for the CDR3 is TGTGCCATCAAAGGAGGCAGCCACGAGCAGTACTTC.

The V gene is TRBV5-1, the J gene TRBJ1-1; 7 nucleotides line up with TRBD1. Germline assignment: CDR1 SGHRS and CDR2 YFSETQ. Trimming removed 4 bases from V and 5 bases from J; junction bases left unmatched: 5. The CDR3 length is 13 residues. The CDR3 is CASSRQGGTEAFF. The DNA of the CDR3 is TGCGCCAGCAGCCGACAGGGTGGTACTGAAGCTTTCTTT. Based on the CDR3 plus reference TRBV5-1 and TRBJ1-1, the full variable domain is KAGVTQTPRYLIKTRGQQVTLSCSPISGHRSVSWYQQTPGQGLQFLFEYFSETQRNKGNFPGRFSGRQFSNSRSEMNVSTLELGDSALYLCASSRQGGTEAFFGQGTRLTVV.

This CDR3 is CASSLELRNEQFF. The CDR3 bases are TGTGCCAGCAGCTTAGAGCTCAGGAATGAGCAGTTCTTC. The rearrangement uses TRBV11-2 and TRBJ2-1; D remains unclear. The germline gives CDR1 SGHAT, CDR2 FQNNGV. The CDR3 is 13 amino acids. Trimming cost V 0 bases and J 7 bases, with 7 bases left between them.

The chain joins TRBV5-8 to TRBJ1-2; TRBD1 is a possible D gene (5 bases). Germline lookup yields CDR1 SGHTS and CDR2 YDEGEE. V was shortened by 4 bases and J by 6 bases, with 16 bases between the two germline ends. The CDR3 covers 14 residues. The CDR3 bases are TGTGCCAGCAGCCTCTTCAGGGTTAAGGATGGCTACACCTTC. Translating it yields CASSLFRVKDGYTF.

This clone was detected only once. The rearrangement links TRBV9 to TRBJ2-6; D ambiguous. The CDR3 sequence is 15 residues long. CDR1 SGDLS and CDR2 YYNGEE come from the germline V gene. The V gene lost 4 bases and the J gene lost 0 bases, with 8 bases spanning the gap. CDR3 amino acids: CASSPPFSGANVLTF. The CDR3 nucleotides read TGTGCCAGCAGCCCCCCTTTCTCTGGGGCCAACGTCCTGACTTTC.

The rearrangement joins TRBV9 to TRBJ2-5; TRBD1 matches 11 bases. Germline CDR1 is SGDLS and CDR2 is YYNGEE. The J segment lost 2 bases and the V segment lost 4 bases, leaving 7 bases of the junction unmatched. The CDR3 sequence is 16 residues long. The chain's CDR3 is CASSPWTGGPQETQYF. CDR3 coding DNA: TGTGCCAGCAGCCCATGGACAGGGGGCCCTCAAGAGACCCAGTACTTC.

The rearrangement uses TRBV5-4 and TRBJ2-2, with D perhaps matching TRBD1 (7 bases). The V end was cut by 4 bases, the J end by 3 bases, with 19 bases between. Germline V CDR1 and CDR2: SGHNT, YYREEE (reference sequence). This CDR3 spans 17 amino acids. CDR3 DNA sequence: TGTGCCAGCAGCCAAGATTGGTCAGGGGGGTACACCGGGGAGCTGTTTTTT. Its translation is CASSQDWSGGYTGELFF. The full variable domain, in which reference TRBV5-4 and TRBJ2-2 provide the parts outside the CDR3, is ETGVTQSPTHLIKTRGQQVTLRCSSQSGHNTVSWYQQALGQGPQFIFQYYREEENGRGNFPPRFSGLQFPNYSSELNVNALELDDSALYLCASSQDWSGGYTGELFFGEGSRLTVL.

This rearrangement joins TRBV4-2 to TRBJ2-7; maybe TRBD1 (5 bases). Germline CDR1 LGHNA, CDR2 YNFKEQ. Trimming shortened V by 2 bases and J by 3 bases, and 14 bases separated the two germline ends. The CDR3 covers 15 residues. The CDR3 sequence: CASSQSYQGLYEQYF. The DNA for the CDR3 is TGTGCCAGCAGCCAAAGTTACCAGGGCCTCTACGAGCAGTACTTC.

The genes are TRBV2 and TRBJ2-3, with a possible D match to TRBD2 (5 bases). This CDR3 is built from 14 residues. The ends were cut back, 5 bases at V and 6 bases at J, with 15 bases in the middle. In germline, CDR1 is SNHLY, CDR2 FYNNEI. In nucleotides, the CDR3 is TGTGCCAGCAGTCGGGCCCTAGGAGGCGATACGCAGTATTTT. Protein: CASSRALGGDTQYF.

The chain carries TRBV4-1 and TRBJ2-3, with unresolved D. Trimming took off 4 bases at V and 4 bases at J, with 15 bases between the two ends. Germline-derived CDR1 and CDR2 are MGHRA and YSYEKL. The CDR3 extends over 15 amino acids. The CDR3 DNA follows: TGCGCCAGCAGCCGTGCCAGTAGCCGGCCAGATACGCAGTATTTT. It codes for CASSRASSRPDTQYF.

The chain joins TRBV6-6 to TRBJ2-3; no clear D gene. CDR1 is MNHNY, CDR2 SVGAGI, per germline (reference sequence). This CDR3 comprises 15 residues. Trimming pared 2 bases from V and 3 bases from J, leaving 12 bases between. CDR3 nucleotides: TGTGCCAGCAGTTACGATATGAGAATTACAGATACGCAGTATTTT. It yields the protein CASSYDMRITDTQYF.